A selection of T cell receptor beta chains follows, all from one sample in a study of identical twins. MiXCR was run by TCRdb on the 5' RACE reads, yielding one entry per CDR3 protein. The sample lists about 190,000 distinct CDR3 sequences, approximately 15% seen once, with 35% to 50% in the top ten. The same data also contributed to another study, on T cells expressing NK-cell markers.

Sequences were obtained from CD8+ T cells sorted from blood. These receptor sequences come from a woman between 18 and 29 years old in good health. CDR3s include the opening cysteine and the closing phenylalanine or tryptophan. Each record gives: clone size, D gene, V gene, J gene, CDR3 DNA, CDR3 protein. D genes are given only for firm matches. Not all rows give a size; the values are once, few, many and, for expanded clones, a class.

few	TRBD2	TRBV6-1	TRBJ2-3	TGTGCCAGCAGTGCCGGGACTAGCAATGCAGATACGCAGTATTTT	CASSAGTSNADTQYF
NA	TRBD2	TRBV6-5	TRBJ2-5	TGTGCCAGCAGTTACGGGGCGGGACTAGTCGAGACCCAGTACTTC	CASSYGAGLVETQYF
few	NA	TRBV3-1	TRBJ2-7	TGTGCCAGCAGCCAAGAGCGGCGGAGCTGGGAGCAGTACTTC	CASSQERRSWEQYF
NA	TRBD2	TRBV7-9	TRBJ2-3	TGTGCCAGCAGCCCAATAGCGGGAGGCCCAGATACGCAGTATTTT	CASSPIAGGPDTQYF
NA	NA	TRBV14	TRBJ2-7	TGTGCCAGCAGCCAAGTTGGGATGGTGGGATCGTCTGTGCAGTACTTC	CASSQVGMVGSSVQYF
few	TRBD2	TRBV20-1	TRBJ2-3	TGCAGTGCCCCTAGATGGACTAGCAGCGGCACAGATACGCAGTATTTT	CSAPRWTSSGTDTQYF
few	NA	TRBV7-9	TRBJ2-3	TGTGCCAGCAGCTTTAAGGACGGGACAAGGGATACGCAGTATTTT	CASSFKDGTRDTQYF
many	NA	TRBV6-5	TRBJ2-1	TGTGCCAGCAGTTATATGGCGGGAAAAAGCAATGAGCAGTTCTTC	CASSYMAGKSNEQFF
NA	TRBD2	TRBV7-2	TRBJ2-1	TGTGCCAGCTTCGGGACTAGCGGGAGGGCCCCCAATGAGCAGTTCTTC	CASFGTSGRAPNEQFF
NA	NA	TRBV11-2	TRBJ1-5	TGTGCCAGCAGCGGGACGGTTAATCAGCCCCAGCATTTT	CASSGTVNQPQHF
NA	NA	TRBV3-1	TRBJ2-7	TGTGCCAGCAGCCAAGATGCAGACTACGAGCAGTACTTC	CASSQDADYEQYF
NA	NA	TRBV2	TRBJ2-1	TGTGCCAGCAATAAAGCGGGCACTACATTCTCCTACAATGAGCAGTTCTTC	CASNKAGTTFSYNEQFF
NA	NA	TRBV29-1	TRBJ2-1	TGCAGCGTTGATGGGACACCGCGAAACAATGAGCAGTTCTTC	CSVDGTPRNNEQFF
NA	TRBD1	TRBV27	TRBJ1-2	TGTGCCAGCAGTGAATCCGGGACAGGGGCTTACTATGGCTACACCTTC	CASSESGTGAYYGYTF
few	TRBD2	TRBV7-6	TRBJ2-1	TGTGCCAGCAGCTTAAGACGGGAGGGCCACAATGAGCAGTTCTTC	CASSLRREGHNEQFF
NA	NA	TRBV12-3/TRBV12-4	TRBJ2-7	TGTGCCAGCAGTATGGCCTACTACGAGCAGTACTTC	CASSMAYYEQYF
NA	NA	TRBV18	TRBJ1-1	TGTGCCAGCTCACTCCGCCTGGCCCGGACTAGCGTGAACACTGAAGCTTTCTTT	CASSLRLARTSVNTEAFF
few	NA	TRBV4-3	TRBJ2-7	TGCGCCAGCAGCCAAGACGGGGTCTACGAGCAGTACTTC	CASSQDGVYEQYF
NA	NA	TRBV6-2/TRBV6-3	TRBJ2-5	TGTGCCAGCAGTCCTCCAGGGTACCAAGAGACCCAGTACTTC	CASSPPGYQETQYF
NA	NA	TRBV10-2	TRBJ2-7	TGCGCCAGCGGGGAGACAAGGAGCTACGAGCAGTACTTC	CASGETRSYEQYF
NA	TRBD2	TRBV6-4	TRBJ2-3	TGTGCCAGCAGTGCGCGCGGGGGGGCAGCAGATACGCAGTATTTT	CASSARGGAADTQYF
few	TRBD2	TRBV12-3/TRBV12-4	TRBJ2-1	TGTGCCAGCAGAATAGCGGGAAGAAGATTCAATGAGCAGTTCTTC	CASRIAGRRFNEQFF
few	NA	TRBV4-3	TRBJ2-7	TGCGCCAGCAGCCAAGAGGCCCTACACTACGAGCAGTACTTC	CASSQEALHYEQYF
many	TRBD2	TRBV27	TRBJ2-7	TGTGCCAGCAGTTCCCCATCCACTAGCGGGAGCTACGAGCAGTACTTC	CASSSPSTSGSYEQYF
NA	NA	TRBV7-9	TRBJ2-3	TGTGCCAGCAATGGCCCGCCAGGGCTAGCAGATACGCAGTATTTT	CASNGPPGLADTQYF
few	NA	TRBV6-2/TRBV6-3	TRBJ2-7	TGTGCCAGCAGCCAGACTTTAAACTACGAGCAGTACTTC	CASSQTLNYEQYF
NA	NA	TRBV12-3/TRBV12-4	TRBJ2-5	TGTGCCAGCAGTTTATATAGGGAAGAGACCCAGTACTTC	CASSLYREETQYF
NA	NA	TRBV7-2	TRBJ2-3	TGTGCCAGCAGCCACACACCGGCAGATACGCAGTATTTT	CASSHTPADTQYF
few	NA	TRBV7-2	TRBJ2-5	TGTGCCAGCAGCCCCATGTGGGGGGGCATAGGAGAGACCCAGTACTTC	CASSPMWGGIGETQYF
NA	NA	TRBV4-1	TRBJ2-3	TGCGCCAGCAACACGCAGGGCACAGATACGCAGTATTTT	CASNTQGTDTQYF
NA	NA	TRBV12-3/TRBV12-4	TRBJ2-1	TGTGCCAGCAGTCCTTCCGGCGGCCACCCCAACTCCTACAATGAGCAGTTCTTC	CASSPSGGHPNSYNEQFF
few	TRBD2	TRBV7-9	TRBJ2-1	TGTGCCAGCAGCTTAGTCGGGGAGGGGCCCTACAATGAGCAGTTCTTC	CASSLVGEGPYNEQFF
NA	NA	TRBV20-1	TRBJ2-1	TGCAGTGCTAGAGGCGGGATGGTTGGCAATGAGCAGTTCTTC	CSARGGMVGNEQFF
few	TRBD1	TRBV12-3/TRBV12-4	TRBJ2-3	TGTGCCAGCAGTCTAAACAGGGGGCCGCAGTATTTT	CASSLNRGPQYF
few	NA	TRBV6-2/TRBV6-3	TRBJ2-1	TGTGCCAGCAGTTACGGGGGTTGGACCTACAATGAGCAGTTCTTC	CASSYGGWTYNEQFF
NA	NA	TRBV21-1	TRBJ1-1	TGTGCCAGCAGCCCCAGACGTTTTTTAAAGTTGAACACTGAAGCTTTCTTT	CASSPRRFLKLNTEAFF
few	NA	TRBV7-9	TRBJ2-1	TGTGCCAGCAGCTCTAGCCCGAGCTCCTACAATGAGCAGTTCTTC	CASSSSPSSYNEQFF
NA	NA	TRBV25-1	TRBJ2-7	TGTGCCAGCAGTGTATCAGGATGGTCCTACGAGCAGTACTTC	CASSVSGWSYEQYF
NA	NA	TRBV27	TRBJ2-6	TGTGCCAGCAGTTTGGCCCGGGCCAACGTCCTGACTTTC	CASSLARANVLTF
NA	TRBD2	TRBV7-9	TRBJ2-1	TGTGCCAGCAGCTGGAGGTCAGCGGGAGGGTACGATGAGCAGTTCTTC	CASSWRSAGGYDEQFF
many	NA	TRBV6-1	TRBJ2-7	TGTGCCAGCAGTGGGGACGAATGGTACGAGCAGTACTTC	CASSGDEWYEQYF
NA	TRBD2	TRBV7-6	TRBJ2-1	TGTGCCAGCAGCTTAGCGCTTAGCGGGGTGGGTAATGAGCAGTTCTTC	CASSLALSGVGNEQFF
few	NA	TRBV7-9	TRBJ2-5	TGTGCCAGCAGCTTAGTAGTAGGTACAGGCCAAGAGACCCAGTACTTC	CASSLVVGTGQETQYF
few	NA	TRBV6-1	TRBJ2-3	TGTGCCAGCAGTAGCTCTCTCAGCGGGGATACGCAGTATTTT	CASSSSLSGDTQYF
NA	NA	TRBV7-3	TRBJ2-5	TGTGCCAGCAGCTCGGGGCTCGCTGAGACCCAGTACTTC	CASSSGLAETQYF
NA	NA	TRBV11-2	TRBJ1-2	TGTGCCAGCAGCACCTCGGACAGTCCCACCCGGTTCTATGGCTACACCTTC	CASSTSDSPTRFYGYTF
few	NA	TRBV6-1	TRBJ2-3	TGTGCCAGCAGTCCTGGAGGGGCGGCCCCGGTTGCAGATACGCAGTATTTT	CASSPGGAAPVADTQYF
few	NA	TRBV12-5	TRBJ2-7	TGTGCTAGTGGTTTGCCCTCCCGGGGTTCCTACGAGCAGTACTTC	CASGLPSRGSYEQYF
few	NA	TRBV4-1	TRBJ2-7	TGCGCCAGCAGCCAAGGTGGAAGCTCCTACGAGCAGTACTTC	CASSQGGSSYEQYF
NA	NA	TRBV5-1	TRBJ2-7	TGCGCCAGCAGCCCGGCTGGGGCAGGGATCACCTACTCCTACGAGCAGTACTTC	CASSPAGAGITYSYEQYF
few	NA	TRBV3-1	TRBJ2-7	TGTGCCAGCAGCCAAGGGAACCCCGTCCCCTACGAGCAGTACTTC	CASSQGNPVPYEQYF
few	NA	TRBV4-1	TRBJ2-7	TGCGCCAGCAGCCAAGGGGCGAACTACGAGCAGTACTTC	CASSQGANYEQYF
few	TRBD2	TRBV12-3/TRBV12-4	TRBJ2-1	TGTGCCAGCAGTGATCGACTAGCGGGGGACCCACACCAGTTCTTC	CASSDRLAGDPHQFF
NA	TRBD1	TRBV5-6	TRBJ2-1	TGTGCCAGCAGCCACCGGGACAGGGGGAACAATGAGCAGTTCTTC	CASSHRDRGNNEQFF
NA	TRBD2	TRBV9	TRBJ2-3	TGTGCCAGCTCCATTATAGGCGGGGGGACAGATACGCAGTATTTT	CASSIIGGGTDTQYF
few	NA	TRBV27	TRBJ1-4	TGTGCCAGCAGTGGGCAGGGGCCAGAAAAACTGTTTTTT	CASSGQGPEKLFF
few	NA	TRBV7-8	TRBJ2-7	TGTGCCAGCAGCTTGGCTTTAAGCGGCACCTACGAGCAGTACTTC	CASSLALSGTYEQYF
NA	NA	TRBV5-1	TRBJ2-5	TGCGCCAGCAGTCCTGGGTGGGGCTGGGACCAAGAGACCCAGTACTTC	CASSPGWGWDQETQYF
NA	TRBD1	TRBV29-1	TRBJ2-1	TGCAGCGGCCGGGACAGACACAATGAGCAGTTCTTC	CSGRDRHNEQFF